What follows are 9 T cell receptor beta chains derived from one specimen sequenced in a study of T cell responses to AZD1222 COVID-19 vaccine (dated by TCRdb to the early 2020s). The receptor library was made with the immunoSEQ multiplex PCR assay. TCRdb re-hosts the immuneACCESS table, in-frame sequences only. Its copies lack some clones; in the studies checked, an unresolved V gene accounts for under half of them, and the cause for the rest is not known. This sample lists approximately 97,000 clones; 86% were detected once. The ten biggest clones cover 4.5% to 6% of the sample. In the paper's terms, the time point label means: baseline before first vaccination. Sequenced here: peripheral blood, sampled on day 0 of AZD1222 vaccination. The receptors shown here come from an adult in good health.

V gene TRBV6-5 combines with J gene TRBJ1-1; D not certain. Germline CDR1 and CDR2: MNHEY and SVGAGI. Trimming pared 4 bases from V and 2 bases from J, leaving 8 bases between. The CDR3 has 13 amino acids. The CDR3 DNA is TGTGCCAGCAGTTCTCACAGAAACACTGAAGCTTTCTTT. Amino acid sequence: CASSSHRNTEAFF.

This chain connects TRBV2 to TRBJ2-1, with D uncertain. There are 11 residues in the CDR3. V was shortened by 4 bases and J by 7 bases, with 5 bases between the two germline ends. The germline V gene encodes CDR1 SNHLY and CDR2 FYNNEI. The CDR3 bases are TGTGCCAGCAGTGTGATGAATGAGCAGTTCTTC. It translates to CASSVMNEQFF.

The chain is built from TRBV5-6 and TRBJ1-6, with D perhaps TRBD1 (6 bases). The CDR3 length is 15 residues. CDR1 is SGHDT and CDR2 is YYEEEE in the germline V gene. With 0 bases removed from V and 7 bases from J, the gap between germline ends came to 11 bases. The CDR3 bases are TGTGCCAGCAGCTTGGCAGGGGCAGGGAATTCACCCCTCCACTTT. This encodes CASSLAGAGNSPLHF. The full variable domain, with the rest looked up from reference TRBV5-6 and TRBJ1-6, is DAGVTQSPTHLIKTRGQQVTLRCSPKSGHDTVSWYQQALGQGPQFIFQYYEEEERQRGNFPDRFSGHQFPNYSSELNVNALLLGDSALYLCASSLAGAGNSPLHFGNGTRLTVT.

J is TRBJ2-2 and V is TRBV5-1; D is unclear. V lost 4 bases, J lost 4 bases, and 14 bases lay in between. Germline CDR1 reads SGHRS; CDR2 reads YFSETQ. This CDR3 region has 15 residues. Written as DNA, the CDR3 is TGCGCCAGCAGCCTGCCCCGGGTTGGCACCGGGGAGCTGTTTTTT. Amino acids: CASSLPRVGTGELFF.

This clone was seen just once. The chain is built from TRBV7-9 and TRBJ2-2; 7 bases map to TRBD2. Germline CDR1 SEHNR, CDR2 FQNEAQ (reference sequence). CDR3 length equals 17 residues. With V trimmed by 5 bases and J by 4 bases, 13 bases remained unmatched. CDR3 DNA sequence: TGTGCCAGCAGCCCTAGAAGGGCTAGCGGCGTCACCGGGGAGCTGTTTTTT. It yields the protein CASSPRRASGVTGELFF. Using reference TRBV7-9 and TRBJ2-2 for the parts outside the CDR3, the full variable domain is DTGVSQNPRHKITKRGQNVTFRCDPISEHNRLYWYRQTLGQGPEFLTYFQNEAQLEKSRLLSDRFSAERPKGSFSTLEIQRTEQGDSAMYLCASSPRRASGVTGELFFGEGSRLTVL.

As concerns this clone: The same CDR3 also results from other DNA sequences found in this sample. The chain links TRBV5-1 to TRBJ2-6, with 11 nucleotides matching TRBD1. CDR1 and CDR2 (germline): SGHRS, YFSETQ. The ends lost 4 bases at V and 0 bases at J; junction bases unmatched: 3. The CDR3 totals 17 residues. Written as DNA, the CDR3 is TGCGCCAGCAGCCCTGGACAGGGGGCCTCTGGGGCCAACGTCCTGACTTTC. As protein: CASSPGQGASGANVLTF.

For the CDR3, the DNA is TGTGCCAGTAGCGCAGCGGGAGGGCCGGTGAATGAGCAGTTCTTC. Translation: CASSAAGGPVNEQFF. The chain is built from TRBV19 and TRBJ2-1; 10 bases agree with TRBD2. The V segment lost 6 bases and the J segment 7 bases; nucleotides outside the gene matches: 9. Germline lookup yields CDR1 LNHDA and CDR2 SQIVND (reference sequence). The CDR3 covers 15 residues. The full variable domain, rest sourced from reference TRBV19 and TRBJ2-1, is DGGITQSPKYLFRKEGQNVTLSCEQNLNHDAMYWYRQDPGQGLRLIYYSQIVNDFQKGDIAEGYSVSREKKESFPLTVTSAQKNPTAFYLCASSAAGGPVNEQFFGPGTRLTVL.

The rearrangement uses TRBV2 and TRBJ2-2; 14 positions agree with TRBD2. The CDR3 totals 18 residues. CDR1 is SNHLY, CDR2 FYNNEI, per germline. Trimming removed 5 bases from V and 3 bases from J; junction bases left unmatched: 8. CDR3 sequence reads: CASSSGTSGGLDTGELFF. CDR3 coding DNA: TGTGCCAGCAGTTCCGGGACTAGCGGGGGTCTTGACACCGGGGAGCTGTTTTTT.

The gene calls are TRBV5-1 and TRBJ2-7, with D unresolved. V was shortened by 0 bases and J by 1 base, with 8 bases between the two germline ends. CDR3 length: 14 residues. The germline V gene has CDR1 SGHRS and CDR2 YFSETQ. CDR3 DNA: TGCGCCAGCAGCTTGGCCTTGGGGTCCTACGAGCAGTACTTC. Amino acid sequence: CASSLALGSYEQYF.